The source of this TCR beta chain is a study of cytotoxic CD8 clonotypes in ibrutinib-treated CLL. Depth targeted 1 in 200,000 to 1 in 1 million T cells, averaging roughly 9.7x coverage per clonotype. Produced via immunoSEQ multiplex PCR; TCRdb's table is partial and in-frame only. Of 140,000 or so clones listed, roughly three quarters were seen once; the top ten hold more than 10%. Deletions cut 3 bases from V and 6 bases from J, with 13 bases between. This CDR3 contains 13 residues. CDR1 is SGHNT, CDR2 YYREEE, per germline (reference sequence). Comments on this clone: Its antigen remains unidentified.

Overall study findings and caveats: There were differences in sampling times between sustained-remission and progressing patients. Whereas clonality rose at ibrutinib response, it declined toward baseline at progression. Treatment left the uncommon public clonotypes either contracted or stable in frequency.

Material: PBMCs, obtained after 12 months of ibrutinib treatment. This clonotype was sampled from a human donor with chronic lymphocytic leukemia. The gene calls are TRBV5-4 and TRBJ2-7, with TRBD2 as a possible D gene (5 bases). CDR3 nucleotides: TGTGCCAGCAGCTACCTCCCGGGGAGCGAGCAGTACTTC. Its translation: CASSYLPGSEQYF.